This TCR beta chain was recorded in a study of blood T cell repertoires in COVID-19. This clone was counted a few times. Original handling: Estimated nucleated cell counts came from reference gene primer amplification. Libraries were prepared by immunoSEQ multiplex PCR; TCRdb keeps only in-frame clonotypes and omits some of them. V, J and clone size are those of that table, while D and trimming were read from the DNA. The data show roughly 400,000 clones, with roughly 90% seen just once and about 1.4% held by the top ten. The study recruited exposed participants who had met a COVID-19 case within 2 weeks before entry. The CDR3 sequence is 16 residues long. Germline assignment: CDR1 MNHEY and CDR2 SMNVEV (reference sequence). The ends lost 5 bases at V and 3 bases at J; junction bases unmatched: 7.

Sequences were obtained from PBMCs or T cells enriched from blood (not recorded which). V and J are TRBV27 and TRBJ1-4; TRBD1 agrees at 9 bases. This sequence originates from a woman in her late teens or twenties who had been exposed to COVID-19. CDR3 residues: CASSNRGRGANEKLFF. As DNA, the CDR3 is TGTGCCAGCAGTAACAGGGGGCGCGGAGCTAATGAAAAACTGTTTTTT. Using reference TRBV27 and TRBJ1-4 for the parts outside the CDR3, the full variable domain is EAQVTQNPRYLITVTGKKLTVTCSQNMNHEYMSWYRQDPGLGLRQIYYSMNVEVTDKGDVPEGYKVSRKEKRNFPLILESPSPNQTSLYFCASSNRGRGANEKLFFGSGTQLSVL.